The 14 T cell receptor beta chains presented below share a single source sample, sequenced in a study of a mutant IDH1 vaccine in newly diagnosed glioma. Antigens for these TCRs are unknown. Sequencing used immunoSEQ multiplex PCR; TCRdb keeps in-frame clones, though not all of them. The sample shows about 41,000 clones, more than 80% of them seen only once. Time point in this sample: week 35, safety follow-up. Vaccinated patients received 300 ug of mutant IDH1 20-mer peptide per dose, with topical imiquimod. The material was PBMCs, obtained from a glioma patient whose treatment included an IDH1 peptide vaccine. The receptors shown here come from a man between 35 and 55 years old with glioma.

The chain uses TRBV5-5 and TRBJ2-7; D unresolved. The CDR3 loop spans 15 amino acids. Germline CDR1 SGHKS, CDR2 YYEKEE (reference sequence). With 0 bases removed from V and 5 bases from J, the gap between germline ends came to 15 bases. For the CDR3, the DNA is TGTGCCAGCAGCTTGGACTTCTTCACGGGCAACGAGCAGTACTTC. Its protein product is CASSLDFFTGNEQYF.

V is TRBV7-2 and J is TRBJ2-7; tentative D call: TRBD2 (6 bases). Germline CDR1 and CDR2: SGHTA and FQGNSA. V lost 5 bases, J lost 7 bases, and 9 bases lay in between. This CDR3 has 11 amino acids. The CDR3 region has the DNA TGTGCCAGCAGCCCGGAGGGGGAGCAGTACTTC. Its translation is CASSPEGEQYF.

The J gene is TRBJ1-2, the V gene TRBV11-1, with D unclear. The CDR3 has 14 amino acids. V shed 1 base and J shed 8 bases, with 14 bases lying between them. Germline assignment: CDR1 SGHAT and CDR2 FQDESV (reference sequence). The CDR3 bases are TGTGCCAGCAGCTTAGTGTCTGGCTCGGGGGGCTACACCTTC. Amino acids: CASSLVSGSGGYTF.

V gene TRBV6-1 combines with J gene TRBJ1-2, with TRBD1 matching 10 bases. There are 16 residues in the CDR3. The V gene end was trimmed by 6 bases and the J gene end by 5 bases; junction bases not matched to a gene: 12. Germline lookup yields CDR1 MNHNS and CDR2 SASEGT. The CDR3: CASREPGQGSGYGYTF. CDR3 nucleotides: TGTGCCAGCAGAGAACCGGGACAGGGGTCTGGGTATGGCTACACCTTC.

The chain joins TRBV11-2 to TRBJ1-2; D remains unclear. Trimming took 5 bases from V and 3 from J, leaving 10 bases between them. Germline lookup yields CDR1 SGHAT and CDR2 FQNNGV. The CDR3 loop spans 13 amino acids. The CDR3 coding sequence is TGTGCCAGCAGCGGAGATTGGCACTATGGCTACACCTTC. Translating gives CASSGDWHYGYTF.

V is TRBV7-2 and J is TRBJ1-3; D remains unclear. Between the trimmed V and J ends, which lost 5 bases and 0 bases, there was a span of 11 bases. CDR1 SGHTA and CDR2 FQGNSA come from the germline V gene. This CDR3 comprises 15 residues. In DNA form, the CDR3 reads TGTGCCAGCAGCCCCCACCTACTCTCTGGAAACACCATATATTTT. It specifies CASSPHLLSGNTIYF.

The sample holds one count of this clone. The chain employs TRBV4-1 and TRBJ1-2, with D uncertain. The CDR3 extends over 14 amino acids. Germline assignment: CDR1 MGHRA and CDR2 YSYEKL. V lost 0 bases, J lost 4 bases, and 9 bases lay in between. The CDR3, as DNA: TGCGCCAGCAGCCAAGAAGGAGGAATCTATGGCTACACCTTC. This codes for CASSQEGGIYGYTF.

This chain connects TRBV4-1 to TRBJ1-2; tentative D call: TRBD1 (6 bases). The CDR3 loop spans 13 amino acids. V gave up 0 bases and J gave up 4 bases, with 6 bases separating them. Germline assignment: CDR1 MGHRA and CDR2 YSYEKL. CDR3 loop: CASSQDRGYGYTF. The CDR3 coding sequence is TGCGCCAGCAGCCAAGACAGGGGCTATGGCTACACCTTC.

The chain links TRBV7-9 to TRBJ1-5, with TRBD1 as a possible D gene (6 bases). Germline V gives CDR1 SEHNR, CDR2 FQNEAQ (reference sequence). The ends were cut back, 6 bases at V and 2 bases at J, with 11 bases in the middle. The CDR3 runs to 14 residues. The CDR3 protein is CASSPGVGNQPQHF. Written as DNA, the CDR3 is TGTGCCAGCAGTCCAGGGGTGGGCAATCAGCCCCAGCATTTT.

The genes are TRBV7-2 and TRBJ1-5; D is ambiguous. Germline V gives CDR1 SGHTA, CDR2 FQGNSA. The V and J ends lost 1 base and 0 bases respectively, with 1 base between them. This CDR3 contains 13 residues. CDR3 nucleotide sequence: TGTGCCAGCAGCTTAGATAGCAATCAGCCCCAGCATTTT. Residues: CASSLDSNQPQHF.

As concerns this clone: Additional DNA sequences in this sample encode the identical CDR3. The V call is TRBV19, the J call TRBJ1-3; no definite D call. The germline V gene has CDR1 LNHDA and CDR2 SQIVND (reference sequence). The V gene lost 5 bases and the J gene lost 1 base, with 6 bases spanning the gap. This CDR3 comprises 13 residues. CDR3 DNA sequence: TGTGCCAGTAGTCTCGGATCTGGAAACACCATATATTTT. Translation: CASSLGSGNTIYF.

The chain uses TRBV6-1 and TRBJ2-3, with D possibly being TRBD2 (5 bases). V dropped 7 bases and J dropped 5 bases, with 13 bases sitting between them. CDR1 MNHNS and CDR2 SASEGT come from the germline V gene. The CDR3 is 13 residues long. CDR3 amino acids: CASIRPGGDTQYF. CDR3 DNA sequence: TGTGCCAGCATACGGCCAGGAGGAGATACGCAGTATTTT.

The V and J genes are TRBV4-3 and TRBJ2-2, with TRBD2 identical over 11 bases. This CDR3 is built from 17 residues. Germline V lookup: CDR1 LGHNA, CDR2 YSLEER. V trimming: 4 bases; J trimming: 3 bases; junction bases outside the gene matches: 7. The CDR3 nucleotides read TGCGCCAGCAGCCCCTTACAACTAGCGGGAGACACCGGGGAGCTGTTTTTT. Encoded protein: CASSPLQLAGDTGELFF.

This rearrangement joins TRBV6-4 to TRBJ2-2; TRBD2 might be the D (6 bases). With 6 bases removed from V and 5 bases from J, the gap between germline ends came to 10 bases. The CDR3 is made up of 13 amino acids. Germline V lookup: CDR1 MRHNA, CDR2 SNTAGT. The CDR3 sequence: CASSDLATGELFF. The CDR3 DNA reads as TGTGCCAGCAGCGATCTAGCGACCGGGGAGCTGTTTTTT.